A selection of T cell receptor beta chains follows, all from one sample in a study of synovial regulatory T cells in juvenile arthritis. Here immunoSEQ multiplex PCR was the method, and the copy in TCRdb shows in-frame clones only, minus some. Found here are 8,500 to 10,000 clones; the top ten clones hold 1.7%. Sequenced: Treg cells from blood. These receptor sequences come from a donor younger than 35 with juvenile idiopathic arthritis. CDR3s include the opening cysteine and the closing phenylalanine or tryptophan.

v_gene,j_gene,CDR3aa
TRBV19,TRBJ2-1,CASSIDRGGLLNEQFF
TRBV4-1,TRBJ2-1,CASSQPTGWGYNEQFF
TRBV4-1,TRBJ1-2,CASSQGDSDRRVNYGYTF
TRBV6-1,TRBJ1-1,CASSRTGRNTEAFF
TRBV4-2,TRBJ2-3,CASSQTTSGSADTQYF
TRBV7-5,TRBJ2-5,CVGKTGGAETQYF
TRBV19,TRBJ1-1,CASSIVTEAFF
TRBV5-1,TRBJ2-7,CASSFESDYEQYF
TRBV30,TRBJ2-7,CAWSVQGSEQYF
TRBV13,TRBJ1-6,CASSQPGRSGVSPLHF
TRBV10-3,TRBJ1-2,CAIRKDRGQEGYTF
TRBV7-2,TRBJ1-6,CASSVGQGFYNSPLHF
TRBV6-4,TRBJ2-7,CASSDAGLDRSYEQYF
TRBV27,TRBJ1-1,CASSFIGGGEAFF
TRBV28,TRBJ2-7,CASSLNSFEWREENEQYF
TRBV18,TRBJ2-1,CASSPSRDNEQFF
TRBV19,TRBJ2-5,CASGGQGGETQYF